Listed below are T cell receptor beta chains from one sample, sequenced in a study of regulatory T cells in long-lasting Graves disease. TCRdb recomputed calls from the multiplex PCR reads with MiXCR, one row per CDR3 protein. This table holds approximately 400,000 distinct CDR3 sequences, roughly a sixth found once. This sample comprised peripheral blood mononuclear cells (PBMCs), obtained at new diagnosis, from a patient treated with antithyroid drugs. The origin of the receptors is a female donor with Graves disease. CDR3s include the opening cysteine and the closing phenylalanine or tryptophan. A D gene is named only where the DNA matches it firmly. Clone size is shown for a subset of rows, as once, few, many or a class of expanded clone.

>TRBD2|TRBV6-2/TRBV6-3|15|.|TRBJ2-1
CASRGPGLAYNEQFF
TGTGCCAGCAGGGGCCCGGGACTAGCCTACAATGAGCAGTTCTTC
>TRBD1|TRBV4-1|16|.|TRBJ2-3
CASSLWTGGESDTQYF
TGCGCCAGCAGCCTGTGGACAGGGGGTGAGTCAGATACGCAGTATTTT
>TRBD2|TRBV4-1|16|many|TRBJ2-1
CASSPPGLAGNNEQFF
TGCGCCAGCAGCCCGCCGGGACTAGCGGGGAATAATGAGCAGTTCTTC
>TRBD1|TRBV5-1|17|.|TRBJ1-1
CASSSRTGGQENTEAFF
TGCGCCAGCAGCTCCCGGACAGGGGGCCAGGAAAACACTGAAGCTTTCTTT
>.|TRBV4-1|15|.|TRBJ2-2
CASSQETGITGELFF
TGCGCCAGCAGCCAAGAAACAGGGATCACCGGGGAGCTGTTTTTT
>.|TRBV27|13|many|TRBJ2-3
CASSSPGTDTQYF
TGTGCCAGCAGCTCCCCGGGCACAGATACGCAGTATTTT
>.|TRBV6-1|15|.|TRBJ2-2
CASGRQTPNTGELFF
TGTGCCAGCGGTAGGCAGACACCGAACACCGGGGAGCTGTTTTTT
>.|TRBV12-3/TRBV12-4|12|many|TRBJ1-5
CASSLEGQPQHF
TGTGCCAGCAGTTTGGAGGGTCAGCCCCAGCATTTT
>.|TRBV7-2|15|many|TRBJ2-5
CASSQGPGLQETQYF
TGTGCCAGCAGTCAGGGGCCAGGCCTCCAAGAGACCCAGTACTTC
>TRBD1|TRBV27|13|.|TRBJ2-4
CASSFLTGLSQYF
TGTGCCAGCAGTTTCCTGACAGGGTTAAGTCAGTACTTC
>.|TRBV28|14|many|TRBJ1-5
CASSSTQGVLPQHF
TGTGCCAGCAGTTCCACCCAGGGCGTTTTGCCCCAGCATTTT
>TRBD1|TRBV3-1|17|.|TRBJ1-2
CASSQDLQGAVSYGYTF
TGTGCCAGCAGCCAAGATCTCCAGGGGGCAGTTTCCTATGGCTACACCTTC
>TRBD1|TRBV20-1|14|.|TRBJ2-2
CSARGQGVTGELFF
TGCAGTGCTCGCGGACAGGGGGTAACCGGGGAGCTGTTTTTT
>TRBD1|TRBV6-1|17|many|TRBJ1-5
CASTLGDRGSRHQPQHF
TGTGCCAGCACCCTAGGGGACAGGGGAAGTAGGCATCAGCCCCAGCATTTT
>.|TRBV3-1|16|many|TRBJ1-6
CASSPLTQQEWAPLHF
TGTGCCAGCAGCCCCTTAACTCAACAGGAGTGGGCACCCCTCCACTTT
>TRBD2|TRBV27|17|many|TRBJ2-7
CASSLSIPSGRAYEQYF
TGTGCCAGCAGTTTATCCATCCCTAGCGGGAGGGCCTACGAGCAGTACTTC
>TRBD2|TRBV4-1|16|many|TRBJ2-7
CASSQPTSGSFYEQYF
TGCGCCAGCAGCCAACCAACTAGCGGGAGTTTTTACGAGCAGTACTTC
>.|TRBV7-9|14|few|TRBJ1-6
CASSPPRGGSPLHF
TGTGCCAGCAGCCCCCCGAGGGGCGGTTCACCCCTCCACTTT
>.|TRBV7-2|16|many|TRBJ1-3
CASSHHSGSSGNTIYF
TGTGCCAGCAGCCATCACTCCGGCTCCTCTGGAAACACCATATATTTT
>.|TRBV15|17|many|TRBJ2-3
CATSREMREPHTDTQYF
TGTGCCACCAGCAGAGAGATGAGGGAGCCACACACAGATACGCAGTATTTT
>TRBD2|TRBV2|15|few|TRBJ2-7
CASSEVGTSAEEQYF
TGTGCCAGCAGTGAAGTAGGGACTAGCGCGGAGGAGCAGTACTTC
>TRBD1|TRBV6-1|16|many|TRBJ1-5
CASSRPQGGGNQPQHF
TGTGCCAGCAGTCGCCCACAGGGGGGTGGCAATCAGCCCCAGCATTTT
>TRBD1|TRBV12-3/TRBV12-4|13|few|TRBJ1-1
CASKHRGHREAFF
TGTGCCAGCAAGCACAGGGGGCATCGTGAAGCTTTCTTT
>TRBD1|TRBV12-3/TRBV12-4|15|.|TRBJ2-3
CATSWTGGETDTQYF
TGTGCCACCAGTTGGACAGGGGGGGAAACAGATACGCAGTATTTT
>.|TRBV2|15|many|TRBJ2-2
CAIPLTGPRTGELFF
TGTGCCATCCCTCTGACAGGCCCCCGCACCGGGGAGCTGTTTTTT
>.|TRBV3-1|15|many|TRBJ2-3
CASSQGDSGTDTQYF
TGTGCCAGCAGCCAAGGGGATAGCGGCACAGATACGCAGTATTTT
>TRBD2|TRBV3-1|14|many|TRBJ2-3
CASKERGTGDTQYF
TGTGCCAGCAAGGAGCGGGGTACGGGAGATACGCAGTATTTT
>TRBD2|TRBV12-3/TRBV12-4|15|few|TRBJ2-2
CASSSTWTRPGELFF
TGTGCCAGCAGCTCCACTTGGACTAGACCCGGGGAGCTGTTTTTT
>.|TRBV20-1|13|many|TRBJ2-3
CSARAGGTDTQYF
TGCAGTGCTAGAGCGGGGGGCACAGATACGCAGTATTTT
>.|TRBV6-2/TRBV6-3|15|many|TRBJ1-4
CASSYSTGPSQKLFF
TGTGCCAGCAGTTACTCAACGGGTCCCTCTCAAAAACTGTTTTTT
>TRBD2|TRBV2|15|few|TRBJ2-1
CASSFEGLAGNEQFF
TGTGCCAGCAGCTTCGAGGGACTAGCAGGGAATGAGCAGTTCTTC
>TRBD2|TRBV5-1|14|many|TRBJ2-3
CASKGGLAGGTQYF
TGCGCCAGCAAGGGCGGACTAGCCGGCGGTACGCAGTATTTT
>.|TRBV2|12|.|TRBJ1-6
CAGGRRETPLHF
TGTGCCGGTGGGCGCCGTGAGACACCCCTCCACTTT
>.|TRBV3-1|16|many|TRBJ2-1
CASSQAGHPIVREQFF
TGTGCCAGCAGCCAAGCGGGACACCCTATTGTTCGTGAGCAGTTCTTC
>.|TRBV19|15|many|TRBJ1-2
CASSAVLTGNYGYTF
TGTGCCAGTAGTGCAGTCTTGACAGGCAACTATGGCTACACCTTC
>.|TRBV12-3/TRBV12-4|15|.|TRBJ2-6
CASNSRDSGANVLTF
TGTGCCAGCAACTCCAGGGACTCTGGGGCCAACGTCCTGACTTTC
>.|TRBV3-1|15|many|TRBJ2-7
CASSRGSGSSYEQYF
TGTGCCAGCAGCAGGGGTAGCGGCAGCTCCTACGAGCAGTACTTC
>.|TRBV7-6|10|few|TRBJ1-3
CASSGDTIYF
TGTGCCAGCAGTGGGGACACCATATATTTT
>TRBD2|TRBV11-2|15|many|TRBJ2-7
CASSLVGTRAREQYF
TGTGCCAGCAGCTTAGTCGGGACTAGGGCTCGAGAGCAGTACTTC
>.|TRBV20-1|14|few|TRBJ2-2
CSADIRGPTGELFF
TGCAGTGCCGATATCAGGGGACCTACCGGGGAGCTGTTTTTT